This T cell receptor beta chain was documented in a study of blood T cell repertoires in COVID-19. Across the whole study: The United States, Italy and Spain provided the acute and convalescent COVID-19 samples. Sources were T cells, B-cell-depleted T cells, or PBMCs; the material itself was cDNA or gDNA.

Clones were read by immunoSEQ multiplex PCR, and TCRdb kept only the in-frame ones, dropping some. The table shows roughly 180,000 clones, with around 85% occurring only once. The V end was cut by 4 bases, the J end by 2 bases, with 7 bases between. The CDR3 loop spans 13 amino acids. Germline CDR1 and CDR2: SGHRS and YFSETQ. The chain carries TRBV5-1 and TRBJ1-5; the D is unclear. The receptor's source is a woman aged 55-75 years with acute or convalescent COVID-19. The sample was peripheral blood. The CDR3 nucleotides read TGCGCCAGCAGCCCCGAGGGCAATCAGCCCCAGCATTTT. Amino acids: CASSPEGNQPQHF. The full variable domain, completed using reference TRBV5-1 and TRBJ1-5, is KAGVTQTPRYLIKTRGQQVTLSCSPISGHRSVSWYQQTPGQGLQFLFEYFSETQRNKGNFPGRFSGRQFSNSRSEMNVSTLELGDSALYLCASSPEGNQPQHFGDGTRLSIL.